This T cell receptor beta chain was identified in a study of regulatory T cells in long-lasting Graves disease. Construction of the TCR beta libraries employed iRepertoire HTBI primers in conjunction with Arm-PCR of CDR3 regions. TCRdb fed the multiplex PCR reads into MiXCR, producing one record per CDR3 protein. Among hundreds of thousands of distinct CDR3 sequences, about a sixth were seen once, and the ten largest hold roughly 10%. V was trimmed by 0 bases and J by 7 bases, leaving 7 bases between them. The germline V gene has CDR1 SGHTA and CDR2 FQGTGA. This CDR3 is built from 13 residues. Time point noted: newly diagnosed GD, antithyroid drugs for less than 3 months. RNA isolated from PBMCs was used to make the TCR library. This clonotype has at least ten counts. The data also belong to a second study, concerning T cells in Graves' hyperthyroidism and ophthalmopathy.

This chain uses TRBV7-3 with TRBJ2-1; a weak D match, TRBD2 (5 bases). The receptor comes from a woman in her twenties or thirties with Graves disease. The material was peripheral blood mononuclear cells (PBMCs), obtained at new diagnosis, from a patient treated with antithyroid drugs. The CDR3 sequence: CASSLTGSNEQFF. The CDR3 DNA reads TGTGCCAGCAGCTTAACGGGGAGTAATGAGCAGTTCTTC.